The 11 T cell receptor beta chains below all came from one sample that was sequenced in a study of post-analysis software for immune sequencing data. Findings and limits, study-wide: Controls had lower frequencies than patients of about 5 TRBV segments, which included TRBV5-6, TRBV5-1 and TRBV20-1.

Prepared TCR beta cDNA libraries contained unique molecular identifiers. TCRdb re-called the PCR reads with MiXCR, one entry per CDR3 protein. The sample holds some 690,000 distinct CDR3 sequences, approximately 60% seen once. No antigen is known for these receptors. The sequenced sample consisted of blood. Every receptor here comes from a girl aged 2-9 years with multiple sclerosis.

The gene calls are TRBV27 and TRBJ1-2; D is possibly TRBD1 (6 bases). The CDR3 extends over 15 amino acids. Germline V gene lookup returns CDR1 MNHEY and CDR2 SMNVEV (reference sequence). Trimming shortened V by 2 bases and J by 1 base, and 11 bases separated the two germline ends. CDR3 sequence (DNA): TGTGCCAGCAGTTTAGCGGGGGCCCTTAACTATGGCTACACCTTC. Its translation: CASSLAGALNYGYTF.

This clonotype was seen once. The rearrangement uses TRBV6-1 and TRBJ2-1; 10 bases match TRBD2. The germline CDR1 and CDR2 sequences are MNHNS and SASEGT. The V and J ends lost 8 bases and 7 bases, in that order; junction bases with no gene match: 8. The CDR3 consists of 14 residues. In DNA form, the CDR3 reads TGTGCCAGCGAGGCTAGCGGGAGTGTAAATGAGCAGTTCTTC. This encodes CASEASGSVNEQFF.

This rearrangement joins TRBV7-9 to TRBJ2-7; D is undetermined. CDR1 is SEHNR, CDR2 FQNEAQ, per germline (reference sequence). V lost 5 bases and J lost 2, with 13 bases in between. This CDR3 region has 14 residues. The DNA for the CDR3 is TGTGCCAGCAGCCCTTGGGAACAGCCCTACGAGCAGTACTTC. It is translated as CASSPWEQPYEQYF.

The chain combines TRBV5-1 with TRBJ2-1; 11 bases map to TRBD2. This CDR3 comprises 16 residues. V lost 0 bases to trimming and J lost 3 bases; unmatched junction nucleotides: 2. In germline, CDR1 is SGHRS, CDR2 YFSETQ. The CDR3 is CASSLELAGDYNEQFF. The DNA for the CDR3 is TGCGCCAGCAGCTTGGAACTAGCGGGGGACTACAATGAGCAGTTCTTC.

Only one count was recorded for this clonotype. CDR3 loop: CASSLAPTGPNTEAFF. The CDR3 DNA follows: TGCGCCAGCAGCTTGGCCCCGACAGGGCCGAACACTGAAGCTTTCTTT. V and J are TRBV5-1 and TRBJ1-1; 7 bases fit TRBD1. The V and J ends lost 0 bases and 1 base, in that order; junction bases with no gene match: 6. Germline CDR1 is SGHRS and CDR2 is YFSETQ. This CDR3 has 16 amino acids.

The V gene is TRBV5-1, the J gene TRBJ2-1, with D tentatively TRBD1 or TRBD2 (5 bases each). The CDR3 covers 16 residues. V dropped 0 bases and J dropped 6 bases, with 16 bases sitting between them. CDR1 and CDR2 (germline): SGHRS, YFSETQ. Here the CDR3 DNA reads TGCGCCAGCAGCTTGGTGGGTGGTCGAGGGGTCAATGAGCAGTTCTTC. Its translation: CASSLVGGRGVNEQFF. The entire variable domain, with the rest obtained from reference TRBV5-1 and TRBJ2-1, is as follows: KAGVTQTPRYLIKTRGQQVTLSCSPISGHRSVSWYQQTPGQGLQFLFEYFSETQRNKGNFPGRFSGRQFSNSRSEMNVSTLELGDSALYLCASSLVGGRGVNEQFFGPGTRLTVL.

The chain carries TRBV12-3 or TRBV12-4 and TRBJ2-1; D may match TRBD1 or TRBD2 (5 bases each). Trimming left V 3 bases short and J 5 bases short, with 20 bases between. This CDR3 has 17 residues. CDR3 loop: CASSLVDGGTSHNEQFF. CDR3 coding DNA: TGTGCCAGCAGTTTGGTCGATGGTGGGACGAGCCACAATGAGCAGTTCTTC.

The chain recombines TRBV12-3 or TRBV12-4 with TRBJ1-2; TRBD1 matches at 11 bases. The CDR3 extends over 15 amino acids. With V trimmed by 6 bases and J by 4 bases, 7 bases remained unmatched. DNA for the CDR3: TGTGCCAGCAGAGAGGCGGGACAGGGGGTCTATGGCTACACCTTC. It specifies CASREAGQGVYGYTF.

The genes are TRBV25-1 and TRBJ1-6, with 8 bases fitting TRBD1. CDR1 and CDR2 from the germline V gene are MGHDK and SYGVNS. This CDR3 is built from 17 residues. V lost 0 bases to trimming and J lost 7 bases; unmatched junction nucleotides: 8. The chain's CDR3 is CASSEYKDWDRNSPLHF. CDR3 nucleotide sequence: TGTGCCAGCAGTGAATATAAAGATTGGGACAGGAATTCACCCCTCCACTTT.

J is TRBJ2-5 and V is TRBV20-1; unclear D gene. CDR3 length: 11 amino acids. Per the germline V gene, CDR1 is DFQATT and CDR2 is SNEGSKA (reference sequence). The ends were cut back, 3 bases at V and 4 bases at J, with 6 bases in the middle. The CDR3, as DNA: TGCAGTGCTAGGGTCGTAGAGACCCAGTACTTC. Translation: CSARVVETQYF.

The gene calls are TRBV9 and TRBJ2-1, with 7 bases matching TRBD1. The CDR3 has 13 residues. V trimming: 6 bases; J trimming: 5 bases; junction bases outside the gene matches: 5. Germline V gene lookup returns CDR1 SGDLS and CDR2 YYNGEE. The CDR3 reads CASTWGQNNEQFF. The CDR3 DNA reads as TGTGCCAGCACCTGGGGACAGAACAATGAGCAGTTCTTC.